The rows below give T cell receptor beta chains drawn from one sample of a study of T cell responses to AZD1222 COVID-19 vaccine. The assay was immunoSEQ multiplex PCR, and TCRdb's table has in-frame clones only and misses some. This table holds around 180,000 clones, approximately 94% found once. Sequencing was performed on peripheral blood, taken on day 0 of AZD1222 vaccination. The receptor source for this set is an adult in good health. The CDR3 runs from the conserved cysteine through the conserved F or W. The D gene is left open where the match is weak. Clone size, where shown, is once, few, many, or a class for clones that have expanded.

CDR3	DNA	V	size	length	D	J
CASSLATGGNSPLHF	TGCGCCAGCAGCTTGGCCACAGGGGGCAATTCACCCCTCCACTTT	TRBV5-1	once	15	TRBD1	TRBJ1-6
CASSYDRGMAAFF	TGTGCCAGCAGTTACGACAGGGGTATGGCGGCTTTCTTT	TRBV6-2/TRBV6-3	.	13	TRBD1	TRBJ1-1
CASRSSIGTLTF	TGTGCCAGCAGGTCATCAATCGGGACCCTAACCTTC	TRBV7-9	.	12	.	TRBJ1-2
CASSQFGPSSPLHF	TGTGCCAGCAGCCAATTTGGGCCCTCTTCACCCCTCCACTTT	TRBV14	.	14	.	TRBJ1-6
CAWKGVAGRAARTDTQYF	TGTGCCTGGAAGGGGGTAGCGGGACGGGCGGCTCGCACAGATACGCAGTATTTT	TRBV30	.	18	TRBD2	TRBJ2-3
CASSLDFGGRASLGEQFF	TGCGCCAGCAGCTTGGATTTCGGCGGGAGGGCCTCGTTGGGAGAGCAGTTCTTC	TRBV5-1	.	18	TRBD2	TRBJ2-1
CASSPLRGANEKLFF	TGTGCCAGCAGCCCCCTCCGGGGGGCTAATGAAAAACTGTTTTTT	TRBV3-1/TRBV3-2	.	15	.	TRBJ1-4
CASSYALKGEQYF	TGTGCCAGCAGTTACGCTCTGAAGGGCGAGCAGTACTTC	TRBV6-2/TRBV6-3	.	13	.	TRBJ2-7
CASSLGFPVNYGYTF	TGTGCCAGCAGCTTGGGGTTTCCGGTAAACTATGGCTACACCTTC	TRBV5-6	.	15	.	TRBJ1-2
CASSLNQNEQYF	TGTGCCAGCAGTTTAAACCAGAACGAGCAGTACTTC	TRBV27	.	12	.	TRBJ2-7
CATSTGRDQETQYF	TGTGCCACCTCTACCGGGAGGGACCAAGAGACCCAGTACTTC	TRBV3-1/TRBV3-2	.	14	TRBD2	TRBJ2-5
CASSKAGGSGTQYF	TGTGCTAGCAGCAAAGCGGGAGGGTCAGGGACCCAGTACTTC	TRBV7-7	.	14	TRBD2	TRBJ2-5
CASTPFGGPVGNQPQHF	TGTGCCAGCACCCCTTTCGGGGGGCCGGTGGGCAATCAGCCCCAGCATTTT	TRBV27	.	17	.	TRBJ1-5
CASSLGPSGGQGDTQYF	TGCGCCAGCAGCTTGGGTCCTAGCGGAGGTCAGGGAGATACGCAGTATTTT	TRBV5-1	.	17	TRBD2	TRBJ2-3
CASIDGLLNTGELFF	TGTGCCAGTATCGATGGATTACTGAACACCGGGGAGCTGTTTTTT	TRBV19	.	15	.	TRBJ2-2
CASSAAPGTSGRDTQYF	TGTGCCAGCAGTGCCGCCCCCGGGACTAGCGGGAGGGATACGCAGTATTTT	TRBV6-1	.	17	TRBD2	TRBJ2-3
CASSEWGQGARNEQFF	TGTGCCAGCAGTGAATGGGGACAGGGGGCGAGGAATGAGCAGTTCTTC	TRBV6-1	.	16	TRBD1	TRBJ2-1
CATSRDKIDEKLFF	TGTGCCACCAGCAGAGATAAGATTGATGAAAAACTGTTTTTT	TRBV15	few	14	.	TRBJ1-4
CASSLGTGSDYTF	TGTGCCAGCAGCTTGGGGACAGGTTCGGACTACACCTTC	TRBV5-6	.	13	TRBD1	TRBJ1-2
CASSQDLPGTSPRAFF	TGCGCCAGCAGCCAAGATCTTCCTGGGACCTCACCGCGGGCTTTCTTT	TRBV4-1	.	16	.	TRBJ1-1
CASSPRQGTGETQYF	TGTGCCAGCAGCCCAAGACAGGGGACGGGAGAGACCCAGTACTTC	TRBV7-8	.	15	TRBD1	TRBJ2-5
CSVETGTGANVLTF	TGCAGCGTTGAAACAGGGACTGGGGCCAACGTCCTGACTTTC	TRBV29-1	.	14	.	TRBJ2-6
CASLSQGGLRGYTF	TGTGCCAGCCTCTCCCAGGGGGGTCTTCGTGGCTACACCTTC	TRBV28	.	14	TRBD1	TRBJ1-2
CASSLPIAGGGYEQYF	TGTGCCAGCAGTTTACCCATAGCGGGAGGAGGTTACGAGCAGTACTTC	TRBV28	.	16	TRBD2	TRBJ2-7
CASSSDGLDTGELFF	TGTGCCAGCAGCTCAGACGGGCTCGACACCGGGGAGCTGTTTTTT	TRBV7-3	many	15	.	TRBJ2-2
CASSQVSDSYNEQFF	TGTGCCAGCAGCCAAGTCTCGGACTCCTACAATGAGCAGTTCTTC	TRBV4-2	.	15	.	TRBJ2-1
CASSLASGNPSVGYTF	TGTGCCAGCAGCTTGGCATCGGGGAATCCCTCGGTCGGCTACACCTTC	TRBV5-5	.	16	.	TRBJ1-2
CASSFVGGGTDTQYF	TGTGCCAGCAGTTTTGTAGGTGGAGGCACAGATACGCAGTATTTT	TRBV27	.	15	.	TRBJ2-3
CASSSGRATDTQYF	TGTGCCAGCAGCAGCGGGAGGGCCACAGATACGCAGTATTTT	TRBV9	.	14	TRBD2	TRBJ2-3